This T cell receptor beta chain was captured in a study of T-cell memory formation after mild COVID-19. General study results and limits: There was no confirmation that second-wave clones peaking on day 37 were SARS-CoV-2 specific. The pre-infection memory compartment contained some responding clones, suggesting cross-reactive memory joined. Among contracting clones, CD4+ were mainly CM/EM and CD8+ enriched in EMRA.

Remarks on this clonotype: Its specificity is unknown. One end of the junction does not line up with germline, which may come from a read error.

The TCR alpha and TCR beta cDNA libraries, bearing sample barcodes and UMIs, were generated by 5'RACE using constant-segment primers. One entry per CDR3 protein results from TCRdb running MiXCR on the 5' RACE reads. The sample consists of around 200,000 distinct CDR3 sequences, less than 20% of them appearing once. The germline CDR1 and CDR2 sequences are SGHRS and YFSETQ. CDR3 size: 9 residues. The chain links TRBV5-1 to TRBJ2-1, with D possibly being TRBD1 or TRBD2 (5 bases each). The TCR comes from a man between 18 and 29 years old who had mild COVID-19 (a few samples of this study predate the infection). Cell type and time point are not known. The sample taken for sequencing was PBMCs or a T cell subset sorted from them (not recorded which). For the CDR3, the DNA is TGCGCCAGCTCCTGGGACCAACTCTTC. Its translation: CASSWDQLF.